The next 27 T cell receptor beta chains were all read from a single sample in a study of cytomegalovirus exposure and HLA in healthy donors. Generated by immunoSEQ multiplex PCR, the TCRdb table keeps only in-frame clones and is missing some. Of around 260,000 clones listed, 90% were seen once; the top ten hold around 3.3%. The sequencing sample was made of PBMCs. The receptors come from a woman in her twenties or thirties in good health and CMV-seronegative.

The genes are TRBV7-9 and TRBJ2-7; 7 bases are shared with TRBD1. This CDR3 has 14 amino acids. CDR1 is SEHNR and CDR2 is FQNEAQ in the germline V gene (reference sequence). V shed 3 bases and J 3 bases; nucleotides not matched to a gene: 5. CDR3 in amino acids: CASSLWTGDYEQYF. For the CDR3, the DNA is TGTGCCAGCAGCTTGTGGACAGGCGACTACGAGCAGTACTTC.

The J gene is TRBJ2-1, the V gene TRBV11-3, with D possibly being TRBD2 (6 bases). V was cut by 1 base and J by 0 bases, with 13 bases left in between. CDR1 is SGHNT and CDR2 is YENEEA in the germline V gene. The CDR3 extends over 17 amino acids. DNA of the CDR3: TGTGCCAGCAGCTTAGTTAGCGGAGGGAGCTCCTACAATGAGCAGTTCTTC. It translates to CASSLVSGGSSYNEQFF.

V usage is TRBV11-2 and J usage is TRBJ2-5; possible D gene TRBD2, 6 bases. The V gene lost 3 bases and the J gene lost 4 bases, with 21 bases spanning the gap. Germline lookup yields CDR1 SGHAT and CDR2 FQNNGV. There are 17 residues in the CDR3. CDR3 sequence (DNA): TGTGCCAGCAGCTTGGTTCACGGGGACTTGGCCGGAGAGACCCAGTACTTC. Translation: CASSLVHGDLAGETQYF.

V is TRBV5-1 and J is TRBJ2-7; 10 bases agree with TRBD1. V lost 4 bases and J lost 2; bases outside the gene matches: 9. CDR1 is SGHRS and CDR2 is YFSETQ in the germline V gene. CDR3 size: 16 residues. The CDR3 region is CASSISVGTGAYEQYF. DNA for the CDR3: TGCGCCAGCAGCATCTCCGTCGGGACAGGGGCCTACGAGCAGTACTTC.

This rearrangement joins TRBV7-9 to TRBJ2-7, with 7 nucleotides matching TRBD1. CDR1 and CDR2 from the germline V gene are SEHNR and FQNEAQ (reference sequence). The CDR3 consists of 13 residues. The ends lost 7 bases at V and 6 bases at J; junction bases unmatched: 9. DNA of the CDR3: TGTGCCAGCACTACAACAGGGGTAAGCGAGCAGTACTTC. Amino acids: CASTTTGVSEQYF.

This chain joins TRBV4-3 and TRBJ2-1; the match to TRBD2 covers 10 bases. Trimming at V came to 6 bases and at J to 9 bases, leaving 11 bases not matched to a gene. The germline CDR1 and CDR2 sequences are LGHNA and YSLEER. The CDR3 length is 15 residues. CDR3 residues: CASRRTSGGLSEQFF. The CDR3 DNA sequence: TGCGCCAGCAGAAGGACTAGCGGAGGCCTTAGTGAGCAGTTCTTC.

The rearrangement links TRBV7-2 to TRBJ2-2, with D unclear. Trimming removed 5 bases at V and 1 base at J, with 11 bases between. CDR1 and CDR2 from the germline V gene are SGHTA and FQGNSA. There are 15 residues in the CDR3. The CDR3 DNA follows: TGTGCCAGCAGCCCCCCCCGGAAGAACACCGGGGAGCTGTTTTTT. Translation gives CASSPPRKNTGELFF.

This chain uses TRBV7-6 with TRBJ2-1; maybe TRBD1 (5 bases). V was cut by 5 bases and J by 4 bases, with 15 bases left in between. The CDR3 runs to 15 residues. The V gene's germline CDR1 is SGHVS and CDR2 FNYEAQ. The CDR3 DNA is TGTGCCAGCAGCCCGGTCGTAAGGGGTTACAATGAGCAGTTCTTC. It encodes CASSPVVRGYNEQFF.

This clone has only a few counts. The chain is built from TRBV10-3 and TRBJ2-7; D might be TRBD1 (6 bases). CDR1 ENHRY and CDR2 SYGVKD come from the germline V gene. Trimming took 6 bases from V and 1 from J, leaving 13 bases between them. The CDR3 contains 14 residues. CDR3 sequence (DNA): TGTGCCATCAGGCACAGGGACAAGTCCTACGAGCAGTACTTC. Translation: CAIRHRDKSYEQYF.

The chain recombines TRBV5-1 with TRBJ2-5; 13 bases match TRBD2. Per germline, CDR1 SGHRS and CDR2 YFSETQ. The CDR3 contains 16 residues. V trimming: 3 bases; J trimming: 1 base; junction bases outside the gene matches: 3. The CDR3 DNA sequence: TGCGCCAGCAGCTACGGACTAGCGGGAGTCCAAGAGACCCAGTACTTC. As protein: CASSYGLAGVQETQYF.

The V and J genes are TRBV10-2 and TRBJ2-1; 8 positions agree with TRBD2. Germline-derived CDR1 and CDR2 are WSHSY and SAAADI. V was pared by 6 bases and J by 4 bases, with 2 bases of the junction left unmatched. The CDR3 length is 13 residues. CDR3 bases: TGCGCCAGCAGGGGACTAGATTACAATGAGCAGTTCTTC. The encoded protein is CASRGLDYNEQFF.

This clone was seen a few times. V and J are TRBV27 and TRBJ2-7; TRBD2 aligns across 10 bases. Germline V gene data show CDR1 as MNHEY and CDR2 as SMNVEV (reference sequence). With 3 bases clipped from V and 6 bases from J, the junction kept 2 bases outside the gene matches. The CDR3 covers 13 residues. CDR3 DNA: TGTGCCAGCAGTTTCTGGACTAGCGGCGAGCAGTACTTC. The encoded protein is CASSFWTSGEQYF.

This sequence joins TRBV7-9 and TRBJ2-7; weak D call: TRBD1 (6 bases). Trimming left V 5 bases short and J 0 bases short, with 17 bases between. The CDR3 extends over 16 amino acids. The germline V gene encodes CDR1 SEHNR and CDR2 FQNEAQ (reference sequence). The CDR3 DNA reads TGTGCCAGCAGCGCCGAACCCGGACAGAACTCCTACGAGCAGTACTTC. It encodes CASSAEPGQNSYEQYF.

The chain combines TRBV5-1 with TRBJ2-2, with 7 bases identical to TRBD1. The CDR3 contains 15 residues. The germline gives CDR1 SGHRS, CDR2 YFSETQ. The V gene end was trimmed by 0 bases and the J gene end by 6 bases; junction bases not matched to a gene: 5. CDR3 region: CASSLVYRGAGELFF. CDR3 bases: TGCGCCAGCAGCTTGGTATACAGGGGAGCCGGGGAGCTGTTTTTT.

In nucleotides, the CDR3 is TGTGCCAGCAGCGTGACTCGGGACGACTACAATGAGCAGTTCTTC. Translation gives CASSVTRDDYNEQFF. This chain joins TRBV9 and TRBJ2-1, with D perhaps given as TRBD1 or TRBD2 (5 bases each). Trimming took 2 bases from V and 3 from J, leaving 12 bases between them. Germline CDR1 SGDLS, CDR2 YYNGEE. This CDR3 has 15 residues.

This chain uses TRBV5-6 with TRBJ2-7, with 16 bases that match TRBD2. Germline V gene sequence: CDR1 SGHDT, CDR2 YYEEEE. This CDR3 has 19 residues. J was trimmed by 3 bases and V by 5 bases; bases with no gene match: 14. This CDR3 reads CASRPTGTSGRAHLYEQYF. For the CDR3, the DNA is TGTGCCAGCAGGCCGACCGGGACTAGCGGGAGGGCCCATCTCTACGAGCAGTACTTC.

The rearrangement joins TRBV2 to TRBJ2-7; the D is unclear. V lost 3 bases, J lost 0 bases, and 15 bases lay in between. The germline V gene has CDR1 SNHLY and CDR2 FYNNEI. The CDR3 consists of 16 residues. Written as DNA, the CDR3 is TGTGCCAGCAGTGATATTTTGCCAGGCACCTCCTACGAGCAGTACTTC. The encoded protein is CASSDILPGTSYEQYF.

The CDR3 DNA sequence: TGTGCCAGCAGTTCGATAGGGACTAGCGGGATGGATGAGCAGTTCTTC. Translation: CASSSIGTSGMDEQFF. The V call is TRBV25-1, the J call TRBJ2-1, with 13 bases fitting TRBD2. The V gene's germline CDR1 is MGHDK and CDR2 SYGVNS. The junction had 9 bases not matched to a gene; V was cut back by 5 bases and J by 8 bases. The CDR3 runs to 16 residues.

The chain uses TRBV11-3 and TRBJ1-1; D remains ambiguous. Trimming pared 3 bases from V and 2 bases from J, leaving 7 bases between. CDR1 is SGHNT, CDR2 YENEEA, per germline. The length of the CDR3 is 13 residues. Here the CDR3 DNA reads TGTGCCAGCAGCTTCGGCCGAAACACTGAAGCTTTCTTT. Protein: CASSFGRNTEAFF.

This clone was seen a single time. V is TRBV4-3 and J is TRBJ2-2; TRBD1 agrees at 7 bases. The CDR3 runs to 17 residues. CDR1 and CDR2 (germline): LGHNA, YSLEER. V lost 1 base to trimming and J lost 0 bases; unmatched junction nucleotides: 5. The CDR3 nucleotides are TGCGCCAGCAGCCAAGTTAACAGGGGAACGAACACCGGGGAGCTGTTTTTT. It translates to CASSQVNRGTNTGELFF.

The rearrangement links TRBV28 to TRBJ1-2; D is unresolved. In germline, CDR1 is MDHEN, CDR2 SYDVKM. V lost 4 bases and J 8 bases, leaving 17 bases between the germline ends. The CDR3 covers 14 residues. Here the CDR3 DNA reads TGTGCCAGCAGTTCCCCTCCCTTCAGCCAGGGCTACACCTTC. The encoded protein is CASSSPPFSQGYTF.

The chain links TRBV6-5 to TRBJ2-1; 11 bases agree with TRBD2. The trim removed 6 bases at V and 4 bases at J, leaving 5 bases unmatched. Germline CDR1 MNHEY, CDR2 SVGAGI. This CDR3 region has 15 residues. The CDR3 is CASSIAGGQYNEQFF. DNA for the CDR3: TGTGCCAGCAGCATAGCGGGAGGGCAGTACAATGAGCAGTTCTTC.

The chain carries TRBV5-6 and TRBJ2-7; tentative D call: TRBD1 (6 bases). The CDR3 is 15 residues long. The germline gives CDR1 SGHDT, CDR2 YYEEEE. With 3 bases removed from V and 2 bases from J, the gap between germline ends came to 15 bases. The CDR3 loop is CASSSTSRTAYEQYF. The CDR3 bases are TGTGCCAGCAGCTCCACCTCAAGGACAGCCTACGAGCAGTACTTC.

For this clone: A read error may account for a junction end that differs from germline. V and J are TRBV9 and TRBJ2-7, with TRBD2 matching over 9 bases. CDR3 size: 13 residues. Per the germline V gene, CDR1 is SGDLS and CDR2 is YYNGEE. CDR3 DNA sequence: TGTGCCAGCAGTGTAGCGGGAGCGGGCGAGCAGTACTTC. The encoded protein is CASSVAGAGEQYF.

The chain is built from TRBV13 and TRBJ2-3; 7 nucleotides match TRBD2. CDR1 PRHDT and CDR2 FYEKMQ come from the germline V gene (reference sequence). CDR3 length: 17 residues. Unmatched junction bases numbered 11, after V lost 2 bases and J lost 3 bases. CDR3 amino acids: CASSLFREARSTDTQYF. The CDR3 nucleotides read TGTGCCAGCAGCTTATTCCGGGAGGCGAGGAGTACAGATACGCAGTATTTT.

Concerning this clone itself: Distinct nucleotide sequences in the sample also encode this CDR3. The chain is built from TRBV7-9 and TRBJ2-7; D unresolved. Trimming removed 1 base at V and 3 bases at J, with 4 bases between. Looked up from germline, CDR1 is SEHNR and CDR2 is FQNEAQ (reference sequence). The CDR3 spans 12 residues. The CDR3 sequence: CASSLGSYEQYF. The DNA for the CDR3 is TGTGCCAGCAGCTTAGGGAGCTACGAGCAGTACTTC.

This clone was found a few times. The chain uses TRBV7-8 and TRBJ2-2; tentatively, D is TRBD2 (7 bases). The germline V gene encodes CDR1 SGHVS and CDR2 FQNEAQ. The CDR3 has 16 residues. V was pared by 5 bases and J by 2 bases, with 15 bases between. CDR3 sequence reads: CASSPRGAVNTGELFF. The CDR3 nucleotides read TGTGCCAGCAGCCCACGGGGGGCAGTAAACACCGGGGAGCTGTTTTTT.